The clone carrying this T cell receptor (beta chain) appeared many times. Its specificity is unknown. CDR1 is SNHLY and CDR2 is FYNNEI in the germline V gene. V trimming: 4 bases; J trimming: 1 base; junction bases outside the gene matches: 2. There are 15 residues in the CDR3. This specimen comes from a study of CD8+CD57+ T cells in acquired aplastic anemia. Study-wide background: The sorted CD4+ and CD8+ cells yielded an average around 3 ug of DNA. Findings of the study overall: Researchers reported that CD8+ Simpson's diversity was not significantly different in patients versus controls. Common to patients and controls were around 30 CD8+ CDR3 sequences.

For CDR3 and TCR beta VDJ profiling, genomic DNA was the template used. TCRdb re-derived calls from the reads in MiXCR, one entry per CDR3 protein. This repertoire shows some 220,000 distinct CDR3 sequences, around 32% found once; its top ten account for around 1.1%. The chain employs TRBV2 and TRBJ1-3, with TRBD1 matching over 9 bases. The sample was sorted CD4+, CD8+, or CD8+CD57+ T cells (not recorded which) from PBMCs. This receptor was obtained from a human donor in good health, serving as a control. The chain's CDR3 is CASSGDRVSGNTIYF. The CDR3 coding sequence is TGTGCCAGCAGTGGGGACAGGGTTTCTGGAAACACCATATATTTT.